The 10 T cell receptor beta chains reported below all come from one sample, sequenced in a study of OX40 agonist ivuxolimab in advanced cancers. Here immunoSEQ multiplex PCR was the method, and the copy in TCRdb shows in-frame clones only, minus some. The sample has more than 75,000 clones, around 87% seen once. The source material was CD4+ or CD8+ T cells sorted from blood, sampled in a trial of the OX40 agonist ivuxolimab. Receptor source: an adult with an advanced solid tumor such as melanoma, head and neck, liver or kidney cancer.

The chain is built from TRBV5-1 and TRBJ1-4, with 10 bases matching TRBD1. The CDR3 is 17 amino acids. Germline V gene lookup returns CDR1 SGHRS and CDR2 YFSETQ. With 4 bases clipped from V and 6 bases from J, the junction kept 12 bases outside the gene matches. The CDR3 coding sequence is TGCGCCAGCAGCCGAACTCCGACTGGGACAGGGGATGAAAAACTGTTTTTT. This gives the protein CASSRTPTGTGDEKLFF.

This chain uses TRBV30 with TRBJ2-5; D gene ambiguous. Germline CDR1 and CDR2: GTSNPN and SVGIG (reference sequence). The CDR3 runs to 11 residues. Trimming left V 1 base short and J 5 bases short, with 5 bases between. This CDR3 reads CAWSEWETQYF. The CDR3, as DNA: TGTGCCTGGAGTGAGTGGGAGACCCAGTACTTC. The entire variable domain, with the rest obtained from reference TRBV30 and TRBJ2-5, is as follows: SQTIHQWPATLVQPVGSPLSLECTVEGTSNPNLYWYRQAAGRGLQLLFYSVGIGQISSEVPQNLSASRPQDRQFILSSKKLLLSDSGFYLCAWSEWETQYFGPGTRLLVL.

This chain links TRBV10-2 with TRBJ1-3; TRBD1 aligns across 11 bases. V trimming: 8 bases; J trimming: 3 bases; junction bases outside the gene matches: 9. Germline loops: CDR1 WSHSY, CDR2 SAAADI. This CDR3 is built from 16 residues. CDR3 sequence reads: CASDGGTGGGGNTIYF. The CDR3 DNA follows: TGCGCCAGCGACGGGGGGACAGGGGGAGGTGGAAACACCATATATTTT.

The chain uses TRBV5-1 and TRBJ2-4; 8 bases are shared with TRBD2. Looked up from germline, CDR1 is SGHRS and CDR2 is YFSETQ. This CDR3 contains 17 residues. V shed 4 bases, J shed 6 bases, and the junction held 15 bases outside the gene matches. The CDR3 DNA follows: TGCGCCAGCAGCCCGGGGGGGCTAGCGGGTAGGGGAAACATTCAGTACTTC. This gives the protein CASSPGGLAGRGNIQYF.

The chain recombines TRBV28 with TRBJ1-4; TRBD1 agrees at 8 bases. The germline V gene has CDR1 MDHEN and CDR2 SYDVKM. CDR3 length: 16 residues. V dropped 3 bases and J dropped 8; count of bases not matched to a gene: 11. CDR3 amino acids: CASSFPWTGQREKLFF. CDR3 coding DNA: TGTGCCAGCAGTTTTCCATGGACAGGGCAGAGAGAAAAACTGTTTTTT.

This chain uses TRBV5-1 with TRBJ1-2; D may be TRBD1 (5 bases). The CDR3 runs to 13 residues. V lost 4 bases and J 2 bases, leaving 9 bases between the germline ends. CDR1 and CDR2 from the germline V gene are SGHRS and YFSETQ. The CDR3 is CASSLDRNYGYTF. The CDR3 coding sequence is TGCGCCAGCAGCCTCGACAGAAACTATGGCTACACCTTC.

The chain carries TRBV6-6 and TRBJ1-1; 9 bases align to TRBD1. This CDR3 is 12 amino acids long. Trimming took 4 bases from V and 10 from J; bases not matched to a gene: 4. The V gene's germline CDR1 is MNHNY and CDR2 SVGAGI (reference sequence). The CDR3 here is CASSWGQGRAFF. The CDR3 nucleotides read TGTGCCAGCAGTTGGGGACAGGGTCGAGCTTTCTTT.

The chain has TRBV28 and TRBJ2-7; 10 bases align to TRBD2. The CDR3 is 15 amino acids. The germline V gene has CDR1 MDHEN and CDR2 SYDVKM. V shed 5 bases and J 1 base; nucleotides not matched to a gene: 5. In nucleotides, the CDR3 is TGTGCCAGCAGTCGATCTAGCGGGAGATCCTACGAGCAGTACTTC. This codes for CASSRSSGRSYEQYF.

V and J are TRBV9 and TRBJ2-6, with D perhaps being TRBD1 or TRBD2 (5 bases each). The CDR3 covers 15 residues. Per the germline V gene, CDR1 is SGDLS and CDR2 is YYNGEE. The germline V and J ends were trimmed by 6 bases and 1 base, with 11 bases remaining between them. CDR3 amino acids: CASKPGPSGANVLTF. The CDR3 DNA reads TGTGCCAGCAAGCCGGGACCTTCTGGGGCCAACGTCCTGACTTTC.

The chain uses TRBV7-8 and TRBJ2-5; D not resolved. The CDR3 contains 15 residues. V lost 0 bases and J 5 bases, leaving 13 bases between the germline ends. Germline CDR1 and CDR2: SGHVS and FQNEAQ. The chain's CDR3 is CASSLAMRIGETQYF. The CDR3 DNA reads as TGTGCCAGCAGCTTAGCGATGAGGATCGGGGAGACCCAGTACTTC.